The 28 T cell receptor beta chains in this list originate from one sample, sequenced in a study of response to subunit inactivated influenza vaccine. Via MiXCR, TCRdb re-called the RT-PCR reads, giving one row per CDR3 protein. The sample shows fewer than 650,000 distinct CDR3 sequences, around 13% of them seen only once. Sequencing was performed on PBMCs from blood, taken about 40 days after vaccination. Source of these receptors: a man aged 50 to 60 who received an inactivated influenza vaccine.

V is TRBV7-9 and J is TRBJ1-2; D uncertain. Deletions cut 5 bases from V and 3 bases from J, with 10 bases between. CDR1 and CDR2 from the germline V gene are SEHNR and FQNEAQ (reference sequence). There are 13 residues in the CDR3. The CDR3 is CASSDGTYYGYTF. The DNA of the CDR3 is TGTGCCAGCAGCGATGGCACTTACTATGGCTACACCTTC.

Many counts were recorded for this clonotype. This chain uses TRBV4-3 with TRBJ2-3; TRBD2 is a possible D gene (6 bases). V lost 0 bases and J lost 2, with 18 bases in between. The germline V gene has CDR1 LGHNA and CDR2 YSLEER. The CDR3 spans 18 residues. DNA of the CDR3: TGCGCCAGCAGCCAAGATTTGGAGGGATACCATGCCACAGATACGCAGTATTTT. Translation: CASSQDLEGYHATDTQYF.

In this sample, this clonotype turned up a few times. The DNA for the CDR3 is TGCGCCAGCAGCCAACAACAGCGGACGAGCACAGATACGCAGTATTTT. It encodes CASSQQQRTSTDTQYF. The chain has TRBV5-1 and TRBJ2-3, with a weak D call TRBD2 (5 bases). The V end lost 4 bases, the J end lost 0 bases, and 15 bases lay between the germline ends. Per the germline V gene, CDR1 is SGHRS and CDR2 is YFSETQ. The CDR3 extends over 16 amino acids.

This chain joins TRBV7-2 and TRBJ1-1, with 9 bases that match TRBD1. CDR3 length: 15 residues. With V trimmed by 5 bases and J by 1 base, 5 bases remained unmatched. Germline CDR1 is SGHTA and CDR2 is FQGNSA. CDR3 protein: CASSVQGARNTEAFF. The CDR3 nucleotides are TGTGCCAGCAGCGTACAGGGGGCAAGGAACACTGAAGCTTTCTTT.

This clonotype was found many times. This chain uses TRBV20-1 with TRBJ2-1; D tentatively fits TRBD1 or TRBD2 (5 bases each). Germline V CDR1 and CDR2: DFQATT, SNEGSKA (reference sequence). The CDR3 sequence is 14 residues long. The V end lost 4 bases, the J end lost 4 bases, and 14 bases lay between the germline ends. CDR3 loop: CSATGGWGYNEQFF. CDR3 sequence (DNA): TGCAGTGCTACTGGGGGATGGGGATACAATGAGCAGTTCTTC.

This clonotype occurred a few times. This sequence joins TRBV27 and TRBJ2-7; no definite D call. Germline V CDR1 and CDR2: MNHEY, SMNVEV (reference sequence). This CDR3 contains 15 residues. The V end lost 2 bases, the J end lost 2 bases, and 13 bases lay between the germline ends. The CDR3 is CASSLGSPEAYEQYF. The CDR3 DNA reads as TGTGCCAGCAGTTTAGGGTCGCCGGAAGCCTACGAGCAGTACTTC.

Only a few counts were recorded for this clonotype. The chain recombines TRBV10-3 with TRBJ1-5, with D possibly matching TRBD1 (5 bases). Trimming pared 0 bases from V and 7 bases from J, leaving 13 bases between. Per germline, CDR1 ENHRY and CDR2 SYGVKD. The CDR3 spans 15 residues. CDR3 sequence (DNA): TGTGCCATCAGTGAGTCGGAGGGGATTGGGCAGCCCCAGCATTTT. Amino acids: CAISESEGIGQPQHF.

This clonotype was observed a few times. This sequence joins TRBV4-2 and TRBJ2-7; D gene uncertain. The germline V and J ends were trimmed by 0 bases and 1 base, with 10 bases remaining between them. Germline V lookup: CDR1 LGHNA, CDR2 YNFKEQ. The CDR3 totals 15 residues. The chain's CDR3 is CASSQEFPDSYEQYF. DNA of the CDR3: TGTGCCAGCAGCCAAGAGTTTCCGGATTCCTACGAGCAGTACTTC.

This clonotype was seen a handful of times. The chain carries TRBV20-1 and TRBJ2-1; D gene uncertain. The CDR3 is 12 residues long. Germline V gene sequence: CDR1 DFQATT, CDR2 SNEGSKA (reference sequence). The CDR3 region has the DNA TGCAGCCCGGGTCCTGTTTACAATGAGCAGTTCTTC. Encoded protein: CSPGPVYNEQFF.

The chain recombines TRBV5-1 with TRBJ2-7; 11 bases fit TRBD2. The V gene end was trimmed by 4 bases and the J gene end by 5 bases; junction bases not matched to a gene: 8. The CDR3 sequence is 15 residues long. Germline CDR1 SGHRS, CDR2 YFSETQ. The CDR3: CASSMELAGVHEQYF. CDR3 in DNA: TGCGCCAGCAGCATGGAACTAGCGGGAGTCCACGAGCAGTACTTC.

This rearrangement joins TRBV10-3 to TRBJ2-1; 9 bases align to TRBD1. J was trimmed by 1 base and V by 5 bases; bases with no gene match: 6. The CDR3 covers 16 residues. The germline V gene encodes CDR1 ENHRY and CDR2 SYGVKD. CDR3 coding DNA: TGTGCCATCAGTACAGGGGGCCGGGGATCCTACAATGAGCAGTTCTTC. This codes for CAISTGGRGSYNEQFF.

This clonotype was counted a few times. The rearrangement links TRBV7-2 to TRBJ2-7; tentative D call: TRBD2 (7 bases). Germline CDR1 SGHTA, CDR2 FQGNSA. The ends were cut back, 1 base at V and 3 bases at J, with 16 bases in the middle. CDR3 length equals 16 residues. The CDR3 DNA follows: TGTGCCAGCAGCTTAGGAGGTGGGGGGGGCCTCTACGAGCAGTACTTC. It yields the protein CASSLGGGGGLYEQYF.

This sequence joins TRBV5-1 and TRBJ2-2, with TRBD1 identical over 7 bases. The J segment lost 3 bases and the V segment lost 0 bases, leaving 5 bases of the junction unmatched. The CDR3 covers 16 residues. CDR1 SGHRS and CDR2 YFSETQ come from the germline V gene. The CDR3 reads CASSLGGQTDTGELFF. Here the CDR3 DNA reads TGCGCCAGCAGCTTGGGGGGACAGACAGACACCGGGGAGCTGTTTTTT.

This clonotype was seen a few times. This chain joins TRBV7-9 and TRBJ1-2, with D hard to call. This CDR3 is built from 14 residues. Trimming pared 5 bases from V and 8 bases from J, leaving 18 bases between. Germline values: CDR1 SEHNR, CDR2 FQNEAQ (reference sequence). The CDR3 spells CASSPPGKKWGYTF. In DNA, the CDR3 is TGTGCCAGCAGCCCGCCCGGGAAGAAATGGGGCTACACCTTC.

The J gene is TRBJ2-7, the V gene TRBV5-6; 8 bases fit TRBD1. Germline V lookup: CDR1 SGHDT, CDR2 YYEEEE. The CDR3 spans 13 residues. J lost 6 bases, V lost 4 bases, and 6 bases had no gene match. The CDR3 DNA reads as TGTGCCAGCAGCCGGTTGACAGGGGCCGAGCAGTACTTC. Protein product: CASSRLTGAEQYF.

This clonotype was detected a few times. The chain combines TRBV7-9 with TRBJ2-1; the D gene is possibly TRBD2 (7 bases). The V end was cut by 7 bases, the J end by 7 bases, with 17 bases between. Germline V CDR1 and CDR2: SEHNR, FQNEAQ (reference sequence). The CDR3 is 14 residues long. CDR3 in amino acids: CASKGGPTGNEQFF. Written as DNA, the CDR3 is TGTGCCAGCAAGGGGGGGCCTACTGGGAATGAGCAGTTCTTC. Full variable domain (outside the CDR3, taken from reference TRBV7-9 and TRBJ2-1): DTGVSQNPRHKITKRGQNVTFRCDPISEHNRLYWYRQTLGQGPEFLTYFQNEAQLEKSRLLSDRFSAERPKGSFSTLEIQRTEQGDSAMYLCASKGGPTGNEQFFGPGTRLTVL.

Only a few counts were recorded for this clonotype. The chain uses TRBV10-3 and TRBJ2-2; D not resolved. Germline CDR1 and CDR2: ENHRY and SYGVKD. Trimming stripped 10 bases from V and 1 base from J, with 10 bases between. The CDR3 totals 13 residues. As DNA, the CDR3 is TGTGCCACCTGGACCGGGAACACCGGGGAGCTGTTTTTT. This encodes CATWTGNTGELFF.

This clonotype occurred many times. This sequence joins TRBV6-5 and TRBJ2-1; 7 bases match TRBD1. The CDR3 totals 14 residues. Germline trimming cut 2 bases from V and 5 bases from J; bases unmatched to any gene: 3. From germline, CDR1 is MNHEY and CDR2 SVGAGI. CDR3 sequence (DNA): TGTGCCAGCAGTTACAGGGGGCTGGACAATGAGCAGTTCTTC. Translation: CASSYRGLDNEQFF.

This sequence joins TRBV5-1 and TRBJ2-7, with 9 positions matching TRBD1. CDR1 and CDR2 from the germline V gene are SGHRS and YFSETQ. The V gene end was trimmed by 4 bases and the J gene end by 6 bases; junction bases not matched to a gene: 11. This CDR3 is 15 amino acids long. CDR3: CASSRAGQGVGEQYF. CDR3 coding DNA: TGCGCCAGCAGCCGGGCGGGACAGGGTGTGGGCGAGCAGTACTTC.

The chain couples TRBV6-2 or TRBV6-3 to TRBJ2-7, with 9 bases lining up with TRBD2. Germline V lookup: CDR1 MNHEY, CDR2 SVGEGT. V dropped 4 bases and J dropped 2; count of bases not matched to a gene: 3. The CDR3 covers 14 residues. The CDR3 DNA follows: TGTGCCAGCAGTTGGCTAGCGGGAACCTACGAGCAGTACTTC. This sequence encodes CASSWLAGTYEQYF.

The gene calls are TRBV29-1 and TRBJ1-5, with TRBD1 matching 7 bases. V lost 4 bases, J lost 3 bases, and 3 bases stayed unmatched. The CDR3 covers 13 residues. Germline V gives CDR1 SQVTM, CDR2 ANQGSEA. CDR3 amino acids: CSVAGTDNQPQHF. DNA for the CDR3: TGCAGCGTTGCCGGGACAGACAATCAGCCCCAGCATTTT.

The chain combines TRBV5-5 with TRBJ2-2, with D possibly being TRBD2 (6 bases). CDR3 length: 16 amino acids. From germline, CDR1 is SGHKS and CDR2 YYEKEE (reference sequence). The V end lost 4 bases, the J end lost 9 bases, and 22 bases lay between the germline ends. Here the CDR3 reads CASSRTGLPSTRELFF. Written as DNA, the CDR3 is TGTGCCAGCAGCCGAACGGGACTCCCCTCGACCCGGGAGCTGTTTTTT.

The rearrangement uses TRBV10-3 and TRBJ2-4; weak D call: TRBD2 (5 bases). The CDR3 totals 15 residues. V lost 2 bases to trimming and J lost 7 bases, with 15 bases between them. Germline loops: CDR1 ENHRY, CDR2 SYGVKD. The CDR3 region is CAISEIQGSGNIQYF. The CDR3 bases are TGTGCCATCAGTGAGATCCAAGGGAGCGGCAACATTCAGTACTTC.

This clonotype has a count of ten or more. The chain combines TRBV15 with TRBJ2-3; TRBD2 matches 11 bases. Trimming removed 0 bases from V and 4 bases from J; junction bases left unmatched: 9. Germline assignment: CDR1 LNHNV and CDR2 YYDKDF (reference sequence). CDR3 length: 18 residues. CDR3 sequence (DNA): TGTGCCACCAGCAGAGAGGCACTAGCGGGGGTTGGCGCAGATACGCAGTATTTT. This codes for CATSREALAGVGADTQYF.

Many counts were recorded for this clonotype. V is TRBV6-5 and J is TRBJ1-2, with 7 bases identical to TRBD1. Germline CDR1 reads MNHEY; CDR2 reads SVGAGI. The V segment lost 0 bases and the J segment 4 bases; nucleotides outside the gene matches: 5. The CDR3 extends over 15 amino acids. DNA for the CDR3: TGTGCCAGCAGTTACTCTACAGGGGAACCCTATGGCTACACCTTC. Residues: CASSYSTGEPYGYTF.

The CDR3 DNA sequence: TGCGCCAGCAGCCAACCATGGGGAGCTCGACAGCATTCTTCCTACGAGCAGTACTTC. Protein: CASSQPWGARQHSSYEQYF. The chain carries TRBV4-3 and TRBJ2-7; D may be TRBD1 or TRBD2 (5 bases each). CDR3 length: 19 residues. Trimming shortened V by 2 bases and J by 1 base, and 24 bases separated the two germline ends. Per the germline V gene, CDR1 is LGHNA and CDR2 is YSLEER.

The J gene is TRBJ2-5, the V gene TRBV11-2; 7 bases match TRBD2. CDR1 and CDR2 (germline): SGHAT, FQNNGV. The V segment lost 1 base and the J segment 4 bases; nucleotides outside the gene matches: 15. The CDR3 spans 18 residues. The chain's CDR3 is CASSLGGLGSWRRETQYF. For the CDR3, the DNA is TGTGCCAGCAGCTTAGGTGGACTAGGGTCTTGGAGGCGAGAGACCCAGTACTTC.

The rearrangement joins TRBV11-2 to TRBJ2-7; tentatively, D is TRBD1 (5 bases). V gave up 1 base and J gave up 1 base, with 11 bases separating them. The CDR3 contains 15 residues. CDR1 SGHAT and CDR2 FQNNGV come from the germline V gene. CDR3 DNA sequence: TGTGCCAGCAGCTTAGTAAGGGGCGCGTCCTACGAGCAGTACTTC. Translated, it gives CASSLVRGASYEQYF.